The next 27 T cell receptor beta chains were all read from a single sample in a study of shared clonotypes between healthy human individuals. Using immunoSEQ multiplex PCR, the repertoire was profiled, and TCRdb retains in-frame clones only, with some absent. The sample carries hundreds of thousands of clones, around two thirds recorded once. Sequenced material: memory CD4+ T cells sorted from blood. The sample's subset: CD45RA-negative fraction. The receptors stem from a woman aged 25 to 39 in good health.

This chain links TRBV28 with TRBJ2-1; 11 bases map to TRBD2. From germline, CDR1 is MDHEN and CDR2 SYDVKM. V lost 4 bases, J lost 9 bases, and 8 bases stayed unmatched. The CDR3 consists of 15 residues. For the CDR3, the DNA is TGTGCCAGCAGTTCCGGACTAGCGGGTTTTAGTGAGCAGTTCTTC. Translating it yields CASSSGLAGFSEQFF.

V is TRBV5-6 and J is TRBJ2-7, with 9 bases that match TRBD1. After removal of 2 bases from V and 3 bases from J, the junction contained 6 bases not matched to a gene. In germline, CDR1 is SGHDT, CDR2 YYEEEE. This CDR3 spans 15 amino acids. Here the CDR3 DNA reads TGTGCCAGCAGCTTTTTGCCGGGACAGGGCTACGAGCAGTACTTC. This sequence encodes CASSFLPGQGYEQYF.

The table lists this clone with many counts. This chain uses TRBV19 with TRBJ2-4; 10 positions agree with TRBD2. The junction had 14 bases not matched to a gene; V was cut back by 3 bases and J by 0 bases. CDR1 is LNHDA, CDR2 SQIVND, per germline (reference sequence). This CDR3 has 20 amino acids. CDR3 in amino acids: CASSMDRVAGGPVAKNIQYF. In DNA form, the CDR3 reads TGTGCCAGTAGTATGGATAGGGTAGCGGGAGGCCCCGTAGCCAAAAACATTCAGTACTTC.

Points on this clone: The sample holds other DNA sequences that translate to the same CDR3. V and J are TRBV9 and TRBJ2-5; D could derive from TRBD1 or TRBD2 (5 bases each). Trimming removed 0 bases from V and 1 base from J, with 7 bases in between. This CDR3 spans 14 amino acids. CDR1 SGDLS and CDR2 YYNGEE come from the germline V gene. The CDR3 loop reads CASSVGGTQETQYF. Here the CDR3 DNA reads TGTGCCAGCAGCGTAGGTGGGACCCAAGAGACCCAGTACTTC.

With respect to this clone: The same CDR3 is also encoded by other DNA sequences in this sample. The CDR3 here is CASSSGASYEQYF. CDR3 DNA sequence: TGTGCCAGCAGCTCCGGGGCGTCCTACGAGCAGTACTTC. The chain couples TRBV7-2 to TRBJ2-7; perhaps D is TRBD1 or TRBD2 (5 bases each). Germline loops: CDR1 SGHTA, CDR2 FQGNSA. V was trimmed by 4 bases and J by 1 base, leaving 8 bases between them. The CDR3 runs to 13 residues. Supplemented by reference TRBV7-2 and TRBJ2-7, the full variable domain reads GAGVSQSPSNKVTEKGKDVELRCDPISGHTALYWYRQSLGQGLEFLIYFQGNSAPDKSGLPSDRFSAERTGGSVSTLTIQRTQQEDSAVYLCASSSGASYEQYFGPGTRLTVT.

The chain combines TRBV7-9 with TRBJ1-1; TRBD1 matches 8 bases. The germline gives CDR1 SEHNR, CDR2 FQNEAQ (reference sequence). V trimming: 5 bases; J trimming: 1 base; junction bases outside the gene matches: 6. The CDR3 loop spans 15 amino acids. The CDR3 protein is CASSPEGQANTEAFF. The DNA for the CDR3 is TGTGCCAGCAGCCCAGAGGGACAGGCGAACACTGAAGCTTTCTTT.

The chain carries TRBV7-2 and TRBJ1-4; 7 bases map to TRBD1. Trimming took 6 bases from V and 5 from J; bases not matched to a gene: 3. Germline lookup yields CDR1 SGHTA and CDR2 FQGNSA. This CDR3 is 13 amino acids long. CDR3 amino acids: CASRPGQNEKLFF. Written as DNA, the CDR3 is TGTGCCAGCAGGCCGGGACAGAATGAAAAACTGTTTTTT.

The chain has TRBV2 and TRBJ1-5, with D perhaps matching TRBD1 (5 bases). Germline CDR1 and CDR2: SNHLY and FYNNEI. V was pared by 8 bases and J by 3 bases, with 17 bases between. This CDR3 is 15 amino acids long. CDR3: CASQSGGGYNQPQHF. CDR3 DNA: TGTGCCAGCCAGTCGGGCGGGGGATACAATCAGCCCCAGCATTTT.

This chain links TRBV19 with TRBJ2-1; tentatively, D is TRBD1 (6 bases). Trimming stripped 6 bases from V and 8 bases from J, with 20 bases between. This CDR3 has 15 residues. Looked up from germline, CDR1 is LNHDA and CDR2 is SQIVND (reference sequence). The chain's CDR3 is CASSWSGQPKDEQFF. CDR3 DNA: TGTGCCAGTAGCTGGAGTGGACAGCCGAAGGATGAGCAGTTCTTC.

V and J are TRBV7-9 and TRBJ2-7; D is uncertain. Germline V gene data show CDR1 as SEHNR and CDR2 as FQNEAQ (reference sequence). The CDR3 sequence is 14 residues long. Trimming stripped 5 bases from V and 2 bases from J, with 13 bases between. CDR3 region: CASSKTGNTYEQYF. The CDR3 DNA reads as TGTGCCAGCAGCAAAACTGGCAATACCTACGAGCAGTACTTC.

A note on this clone: Distinct nucleotide sequences in the sample also encode this CDR3. The chain couples TRBV4-1 to TRBJ2-2; tentatively, D is TRBD1 (6 bases). Per the germline V gene, CDR1 is MGHRA and CDR2 is YSYEKL. The CDR3 sequence is 15 residues long. The V end lost 1 base, the J end lost 3 bases, and 9 bases lay between the germline ends. CDR3 loop: CASSQARTDTGELFF. CDR3 sequence (DNA): TGCGCCAGCAGCCAAGCTAGGACAGACACCGGGGAGCTGTTTTTT.

The rearrangement links TRBV7-3 to TRBJ2-3; D might be TRBD2 (5 bases). The length of the CDR3 is 13 residues. CDR1 SGHTA and CDR2 FQGTGA come from the germline V gene. V shed 3 bases and J shed 5 bases, with 9 bases lying between them. CDR3 protein: CASSLTRGDTQYF. CDR3 DNA: TGTGCCAGCAGCTTGACCCGGGGAGATACGCAGTATTTT.

V is TRBV11-2 and J is TRBJ2-1; TRBD2 matches at 8 bases. The CDR3 runs to 15 residues. J gave up 10 bases and V 1 base, and 9 bases lay outside the gene matches. The germline CDR1 and CDR2 sequences are SGHAT and FQNNGV. The CDR3 loop reads CASSLVGGLVIEQFF. The CDR3 region has the DNA TGTGCCAGCAGCTTAGTGGGGGGACTAGTTATCGAGCAGTTCTTC. Full variable domain (missing parts from reference TRBV11-2 and TRBJ2-1): EAGVAQSPRYKIIEKRQSVAFWCNPISGHATLYWYQQILGQGPKLLIQFQNNGVVDDSQLPKDRFSAERLKGVDSTLKIQPAKLEDSAVYLCASSLVGGLVIEQFFGPGTRLTVL.

The chain recombines TRBV28 with TRBJ1-2; TRBD1 matches at 10 bases. Germline V lookup: CDR1 MDHEN, CDR2 SYDVKM. Trimming at V came to 4 bases and at J to 8 bases, leaving 10 bases not matched to a gene. CDR3 length equals 15 residues. CDR3 coding DNA: TGTGCCAGCAGTTCAAACCGACAGGGGGCTATAGGCTACACCTTC. It specifies CASSSNRQGAIGYTF.

V and J are TRBV4-1 and TRBJ1-2; 8 bases map to TRBD1. The ends lost 3 bases at V and 3 bases at J; junction bases unmatched: 6. CDR3 length: 15 amino acids. The germline CDR1 and CDR2 sequences are MGHRA and YSYEKL. CDR3 sequence reads: CASSQARGQDYGYTF. CDR3 bases: TGCGCCAGCAGCCAGGCCAGGGGGCAGGACTATGGCTACACCTTC.

This chain links TRBV6-5 with TRBJ2-1; 8 nucleotides agree with TRBD2. V lost 2 bases and J lost 8; bases outside the gene matches: 8. From germline, CDR1 is MNHEY and CDR2 SVGAGI. The CDR3 loop spans 15 amino acids. For the CDR3, the DNA is TGTGCCAGCAGTTACCGGGCTGCCGGGAGGGATGAGCAGTTCTTC. Translation gives CASSYRAAGRDEQFF.

The V call is TRBV6-4, the J call TRBJ2-2; D call uncertain. The CDR3 is 15 amino acids. The germline gives CDR1 MRHNA, CDR2 SNTAGT. Deletions cut 0 bases from V and 6 bases from J, with 11 bases between. The CDR3 DNA sequence: TGTGCCAGCAGTGACTCGTACAGCTCGTCCGGGGAGCTGTTTTTT. Protein: CASSDSYSSSGELFF.

The chain recombines TRBV5-1 with TRBJ1-1; D call uncertain. The CDR3 spans 13 residues. Germline CDR1 is SGHRS and CDR2 is YFSETQ. Trimming removed 4 bases from V and 4 bases from J, with 11 bases in between. CDR3 sequence: CASSPAGSTEAFF. CDR3 coding DNA: TGCGCCAGCAGCCCCGCCGGGTCCACTGAAGCTTTCTTT.

This clone was detected a few times. The chain is built from TRBV28 and TRBJ2-2, with a weak D call TRBD1 (6 bases). This CDR3 is built from 13 residues. Deletions cut 7 bases from V and 2 bases from J, with 8 bases between. The germline V gene has CDR1 MDHEN and CDR2 SYDVKM. The CDR3 nucleotides are TGTGCCAGCAAGGACAGAAACACCGGGGAGCTGTTTTTT. Residues: CASKDRNTGELFF.

The chain carries TRBV18 and TRBJ1-4; D uncertain. V was pared by 0 bases and J by 7 bases, with 9 bases between. The CDR3 is 14 residues long. The germline V gene has CDR1 KGHSH and CDR2 LQKENI. The CDR3 DNA reads as TGTGCCAGCTCACCACCGGGAATGAGTGAAAAACTGTTTTTT. Translating it yields CASSPPGMSEKLFF. The full variable domain, in which reference TRBV18 and TRBJ1-4 provide the parts outside the CDR3, is NAGVMQNPRHLVRRRGQEARLRCSPMKGHSHVYWYRQLPEEGLKFMVYLQKENIIDESGMPKERFSAEFPKEGPSILRIQQVVRGDSAAYFCASSPPGMSEKLFFGSGTQLSVL.

This clone appeared a few times. The J gene is TRBJ2-2, the V gene TRBV5-1; a possible D gene is TRBD2 (5 bases). The germline gives CDR1 SGHRS, CDR2 YFSETQ. This CDR3 is 14 amino acids long. V was clipped by 5 bases and J by 2 bases, with 10 bases between them. CDR3 DNA sequence: TGCGCCAGCAGGATCCGGACTAACACCGGGGAGCTGTTTTTT. This sequence encodes CASRIRTNTGELFF.

This clone was seen a few times. The chain joins TRBV19 to TRBJ1-5; 7 nucleotides agree with TRBD1. Germline V gene sequence: CDR1 LNHDA, CDR2 SQIVND (reference sequence). CDR3 length equals 16 residues. The V segment lost 7 bases and the J segment 5 bases; nucleotides outside the gene matches: 14. The CDR3 loop is CASKMTGSGVDQPQHF. The CDR3 nucleotides read TGTGCCAGTAAGATGACAGGGTCTGGTGTTGATCAGCCCCAGCATTTT.

The chain couples TRBV27 to TRBJ1-3, with D unclear. CDR1 and CDR2 (germline): MNHEY, SMNVEV (reference sequence). Between the trimmed V and J ends, which lost 4 bases and 6 bases, there was a span of 16 bases. The CDR3 is 15 amino acids. The CDR3 loop reads CASSYSPSGINTIYF. The CDR3 DNA reads TGTGCCAGCAGTTATAGCCCGTCGGGGATAAACACCATATATTTT.

As concerns this clone: The same CDR3 is also encoded by other DNA sequences in this sample. V usage is TRBV5-1 and J usage is TRBJ2-7; D gene unclear. V lost 0 bases and J 2 bases, leaving 9 bases between the germline ends. Germline CDR1 is SGHRS and CDR2 is YFSETQ. This CDR3 is built from 14 residues. CDR3 sequence: CASSLAGQAYEQYF. Written as DNA, the CDR3 is TGCGCCAGCAGCTTGGCCGGGCAGGCCTACGAGCAGTACTTC.

V and J are TRBV7-6 and TRBJ2-7; D ambiguous. The germline gives CDR1 SGHVS, CDR2 FNYEAQ. The V gene lost 5 bases and the J gene lost 4 bases, with 18 bases spanning the gap. CDR3 length: 15 residues. CDR3 residues: CASSPTSALPYEQYF. In DNA, the CDR3 is TGTGCCAGCAGCCCGACAAGTGCCCTTCCTTACGAGCAGTACTTC.

V is TRBV29-1 and J is TRBJ2-5; D possibly corresponds to TRBD1 (5 bases). Trimming pared 7 bases from V and 2 bases from J, leaving 17 bases between. Germline CDR1 and CDR2: SQVTM and ANQGSEA. This CDR3 comprises 14 residues. CDR3 DNA sequence: TGCAGCGCCGCCCCTAGGGGTAGGCAAGAGACCCAGTACTTC. Its protein product is CSAAPRGRQETQYF.

This clone has just a few counts. The rearrangement uses TRBV29-1 and TRBJ2-7; D perhaps matches TRBD1 (6 bases). CDR1 SQVTM and CDR2 ANQGSEA come from the germline V gene. The CDR3 is 12 residues long. Trimming shortened V by 7 bases and J by 0 bases, and 10 bases separated the two germline ends. The CDR3 sequence: CSGGGDSYEQYF. As DNA, the CDR3 is TGCAGCGGAGGGGGTGACTCCTACGAGCAGTACTTC.